Below, 21 T cell receptor beta chains from the same sample are listed, as sequenced in a study of blood T cell repertoires in COVID-19. Assay used: immunoSEQ multiplex PCR; TCRdb lists only in-frame clones, some missing. The sample holds 240,000 or so clones, roughly 86% seen once. The material sequenced was peripheral blood. Receptors originate from a woman aged 25 to 39 with acute or convalescent COVID-19.

The chain recombines TRBV11-2 with TRBJ2-5; 9 positions agree with TRBD2. CDR3 length equals 13 residues. V lost 9 bases and J lost 5; bases outside the gene matches: 7. The germline V gene has CDR1 SGHAT and CDR2 FQNNGV. This chain's CDR3 is CASSGRVLETQYF. As DNA, the CDR3 is TGTGCCAGTAGCGGGAGAGTTCTGGAGACCCAGTACTTC.

The chain is built from TRBV27 and TRBJ2-5; the match to TRBD1 covers 8 bases. The CDR3 has 15 residues. Trimming removed 3 bases from V and 5 bases from J; junction bases left unmatched: 8. CDR1 is MNHEY, CDR2 SMNVEV, per germline (reference sequence). Here the CDR3 DNA reads TGTGCCAGCAGTTTTTCACAGGGGGTATGGGAGACCCAGTACTTC. The encoded protein is CASSFSQGVWETQYF.

CDR3 nucleotide sequence: TGTGCCACCAGCAGAGATACAGGACAGCGCCAAGAGACCCAGTACTTC. As protein: CATSRDTGQRQETQYF. The rearrangement joins TRBV15 to TRBJ2-5; TRBD1 is a possible D gene (6 bases). V lost 0 bases to trimming and J lost 1 base, with 12 bases between them. This CDR3 comprises 16 residues. Germline V gene sequence: CDR1 LNHNV, CDR2 YYDKDF (reference sequence). Drawing the rest from reference TRBV15 and TRBJ2-5, the complete variable domain is DAMVIQNPRYQVTQFGKPVTLSCSQTLNHNVMYWYQQKSSQAPKLLFHYYDKDFNNEADTPDNFQSRRPNTSFCFLDIRSPGLGDTAMYLCATSRDTGQRQETQYFGPGTRLLVL.

The V gene is TRBV28, the J gene TRBJ1-2, with a possible D match to TRBD1 (5 bases). The V end was cut by 6 bases, the J end by 2 bases, with 16 bases between. Germline V gene data show CDR1 as MDHEN and CDR2 as SYDVKM. This CDR3 region has 15 residues. For the CDR3, the DNA is TGTGCCAGCAGACCTTACGGGGGGGGAAACTATGGCTACACCTTC. Amino acid sequence: CASRPYGGGNYGYTF.

This chain joins TRBV7-2 and TRBJ1-2; D call uncertain. This CDR3 region has 13 residues. V gave up 0 bases and J gave up 6 bases, with 8 bases separating them. Germline lookup yields CDR1 SGHTA and CDR2 FQGNSA. The CDR3 region has the DNA TGTGCCAGCAGCTTAGCGCGGAGAAATGGCTACACCTTC. Amino acids: CASSLARRNGYTF.

V and J are TRBV20-1 and TRBJ1-5; D uncertain. In germline, CDR1 is DFQATT, CDR2 SNEGSKA (reference sequence). The V and J ends lost 3 bases and 6 bases respectively, with 9 bases between them. This CDR3 contains 12 residues. CDR3 bases: TGCAGTGCTAGTTTGCGGGCTCAGCCCCAGCATTTT. Translation gives CSASLRAQPQHF.

This clone was detected only once. The chain couples TRBV2 to TRBJ1-3; tentatively, D is TRBD1 (5 bases). This CDR3 is 14 amino acids long. Germline V gene lookup returns CDR1 SNHLY and CDR2 FYNNEI. The V end lost 7 bases, the J end lost 0 bases, and 10 bases lay between the germline ends. For the CDR3, the DNA is TGTGCCAGCACTGGGGGGGTCTCTGGAAACACCATATATTTT. As protein: CASTGGVSGNTIYF. Looking up the rest from reference TRBV2 and TRBJ1-3 gives the full variable domain: EPEVTQTPSHQVTQMGQEVILRCVPISNHLYFYWYRQILGQKVEFLVSFYNNEISEKSEIFDDQFSVERPDGSNFTLKIRSTKLEDSAMYFCASTGGVSGNTIYFGEGSWLTVV.

The chain recombines TRBV10-3 with TRBJ2-3; no clear D. CDR1 and CDR2 from the germline V gene are ENHRY and SYGVKD. The CDR3 is 13 residues long. V lost 10 bases, J lost 4 bases, and 15 bases lay in between. The CDR3: CATEPSGSDTQYF. The CDR3 DNA reads as TGTGCCACGGAGCCCTCCGGGTCAGATACGCAGTATTTT.

The genes are TRBV29-1 and TRBJ1-2; possibly TRBD1 for D (5 bases). V lost 5 bases and J 3 bases, leaving 16 bases between the germline ends. CDR3 length: 14 amino acids. Germline V gene data show CDR1 as SQVTM and CDR2 as ANQGSEA. The CDR3 is CSVNSRGDDYGYTF. The CDR3 DNA reads as TGCAGCGTTAATTCGCGCGGGGACGACTATGGCTACACCTTC.

V is TRBV29-1 and J is TRBJ1-5; perhaps TRBD1 as D (5 bases). Germline values: CDR1 SQVTM, CDR2 ANQGSEA. The CDR3 is 16 amino acids. Trimming cost V 1 base and J 0 bases, with 13 bases left between them. The CDR3 coding sequence is TGCAGCGTTGAAGGGAGACAGCTATATAGCAATCAGCCCCAGCATTTT. It translates to CSVEGRQLYSNQPQHF.

This chain joins TRBV14 and TRBJ2-1; unclear D gene. The germline CDR1 and CDR2 sequences are SGHDN and FVKESK. Trimming pared 1 base from V and 7 bases from J, leaving 11 bases between. The length of the CDR3 is 14 residues. In nucleotides, the CDR3 is TGTGCCAGCAGCCAAGTGAGCCTTTGGAATGAGCAGTTCTTC. Translation: CASSQVSLWNEQFF.

This rearrangement joins TRBV2 to TRBJ1-5, with 8 bases identical to TRBD1. The germline gives CDR1 SNHLY, CDR2 FYNNEI. The CDR3 loop spans 15 amino acids. Losses at the gene ends were 7 bases for V and 4 bases for J; bases not matched to a gene: 9. The CDR3 protein is CASMGGTGVNQPQHF. The CDR3, as DNA: TGTGCCAGCATGGGTGGGACAGGAGTTAATCAGCCCCAGCATTTT.

This clone was seen a handful of times. V usage is TRBV19 and J usage is TRBJ1-5, with no clear D. Germline values: CDR1 LNHDA, CDR2 SQIVND (reference sequence). CDR3 length equals 12 residues. The germline V and J ends were trimmed by 10 bases and 2 bases, with 9 bases remaining between them. Here the CDR3 DNA reads TGTGCCACCCGAGAGGGCAATCAGCCCCAGCATTTT. It translates to CATREGNQPQHF.

Worth noting for this clone: Germline and junction disagree at one end, which may indicate a read error. The rearrangement uses TRBV2 and TRBJ1-2; D is possibly TRBD1 (5 bases). The CDR3 is made up of 12 amino acids. Germline V gives CDR1 SNHLY, CDR2 FYNNEI. CDR3 residues: CASRQSGGERAF. The CDR3 DNA reads TGTGCCAGCAGGCAGTCAGGAGGGGAACGAGCCTTC.

With regard to this clone: Mismatch with germline at one junction end may stem from a read error. The V and J genes are TRBV7-2 and TRBJ2-1; 9 bases match TRBD2. Germline V CDR1 and CDR2: SGHTA, FQGNSA. The CDR3 totals 16 residues. CDR3: CASSSLAGTGYNGQFF. The CDR3 coding sequence is TGTGCCAGCAGCTCCCTAGCGGGGACGGGGTACAATGGGCAGTTCTTC.

Here the CDR3 DNA reads TGTGCCAGCAGTTCCCACCGGGGGGTGAACACTGAAGCTTTCTTT. Its translation is CASSSHRGVNTEAFF. The V and J genes are TRBV6-5 and TRBJ1-1, with D perhaps matching TRBD1 (5 bases). The CDR3 has 15 residues. The V end lost 4 bases, the J end lost 0 bases, and 12 bases lay between the germline ends. Germline values: CDR1 MNHEY, CDR2 SVGAGI.

This sequence joins TRBV9 and TRBJ2-7; 7 bases map to TRBD1. This CDR3 region has 15 residues. Germline CDR1 is SGDLS and CDR2 is YYNGEE. The J segment lost 2 bases and the V segment lost 3 bases, leaving 8 bases of the junction unmatched. CDR3 loop: CASSEKGDRAYEQYF. For the CDR3, the DNA is TGTGCCAGCAGCGAGAAGGGGGACAGAGCCTACGAGCAGTACTTC.

This clone came up a few times. V usage is TRBV6-5 and J usage is TRBJ2-7; 12 bases align to TRBD2. CDR1 is MNHEY, CDR2 SVGAGI, per germline. V shed 7 bases, J shed 2 bases, and the junction held 3 bases outside the gene matches. The CDR3 is made up of 14 amino acids. Here the CDR3 DNA reads TGTGCCAGCAAGACTAGCGGGAGCACCTACGAGCAGTACTTC. Its translation: CASKTSGSTYEQYF.

The rearrangement links TRBV5-1 to TRBJ2-3; 12 positions match TRBD2. Germline CDR1 reads SGHRS; CDR2 reads YFSETQ. This CDR3 comprises 17 residues. V trimming: 2 bases; J trimming: 2 bases; junction bases outside the gene matches: 6. The CDR3 sequence: CASSFRLAGGVTDTQYF. CDR3 nucleotides: TGCGCCAGCAGCTTCCGCCTAGCGGGAGGGGTCACAGATACGCAGTATTTT.

The chain employs TRBV7-8 and TRBJ2-7; the match to TRBD2 covers 11 bases. The CDR3 spans 19 residues. Germline CDR1 SGHVS, CDR2 FQNEAQ. The V segment lost 5 bases and the J segment 7 bases; nucleotides outside the gene matches: 22. The CDR3 region has the DNA TGTGCCAGCAGCCCAAGGGCCGGACTAGCGGGTATAATTTTAGTGGAGCAGTACTTC. It codes for CASSPRAGLAGIILVEQYF.

This clone has a single count. This sequence joins TRBV5-1 and TRBJ2-6; maybe TRBD2 (6 bases). The CDR3 consists of 20 residues. Germline-derived CDR1 and CDR2 are SGHRS and YFSETQ. The germline V and J ends were trimmed by 3 bases and 0 bases, with 22 bases remaining between them. DNA for the CDR3: TGCGCCAGCAGCTCGTTTCGGCAATGGGACTTCGACTCTGGGGCCAACGTCCTGACTTTC. It yields the protein CASSSFRQWDFDSGANVLTF.